These T cell receptor beta chains were read from a single sample in a study of T cells in Graves' hyperthyroidism and ophthalmopathy. TCRdb reanalysed the multiplex PCR reads using MiXCR and keeps one entry per CDR3 protein. This sample yields about 300,000 distinct CDR3 sequences, of which 20% to 30% are seen a single time; around 30% belongs to the top ten. Material: blood. Receptors were obtained from a man in his forties with Graves' hyperthyroidism that later progressed to Graves' ophthalmopathy. Each CDR3 is given with its conserved first and last residue. The order of the fields is V gene, J gene, D gene, CDR3 protein. A D gene is named only where the DNA matches it firmly.

v_gene: TRBV14; j_gene: TRBJ1-2; d_gene: .; CDR3aa: CASSPSRGGGYTF
v_gene: TRBV5-1; j_gene: TRBJ2-5; d_gene: .; CDR3aa: CASSLVRKETQYF
v_gene: TRBV28; j_gene: TRBJ2-7; d_gene: .; CDR3aa: CASSSRPTQEQYF
v_gene: TRBV4-1; j_gene: TRBJ1-5; d_gene: TRBD1; CDR3aa: CASSPSLDRGRGNQPQHF
v_gene: TRBV3-1; j_gene: TRBJ1-1; d_gene: .; CDR3aa: CASSQGAGDSNAEAFF
v_gene: TRBV20-1; j_gene: TRBJ2-2; d_gene: .; CDR3aa: CGGVGGITGELFF
v_gene: TRBV5-1; j_gene: TRBJ2-7; d_gene: TRBD2; CDR3aa: CASSLLSGNTYEQYF
v_gene: TRBV11-2; j_gene: TRBJ1-1; d_gene: .; CDR3aa: CASSSKVWNTEAFF
v_gene: TRBV6-5; j_gene: TRBJ1-2; d_gene: TRBD1; CDR3aa: CASSYDGQGGYGYTF
v_gene: TRBV5-1; j_gene: TRBJ2-4; d_gene: TRBD2; CDR3aa: CASSYSGGSAKNIQYF
v_gene: TRBV20-1; j_gene: TRBJ1-2; d_gene: TRBD1; CDR3aa: CSARQGAYGYTF
v_gene: TRBV12-3/TRBV12-4; j_gene: TRBJ1-3; d_gene: .; CDR3aa: CASSHPSGNTIYF
v_gene: TRBV10-3; j_gene: TRBJ1-5; d_gene: .; CDR3aa: CAISESGMFNQPQHF
v_gene: TRBV11-3; j_gene: TRBJ2-7; d_gene: .; CDR3aa: CASSLGSNYEQYF
v_gene: TRBV6-4; j_gene: TRBJ2-1; d_gene: TRBD2; CDR3aa: CASSPGTSEYNEQFF
v_gene: TRBV6-5; j_gene: TRBJ2-7; d_gene: .; CDR3aa: CASSYQRQGYEQYF
v_gene: TRBV30; j_gene: TRBJ1-3; d_gene: .; CDR3aa: CAWSVRTSGNTIYF
v_gene: TRBV13; j_gene: TRBJ2-7; d_gene: .; CDR3aa: CASSPTTTPGTYEQYF
v_gene: TRBV12-3/TRBV12-4; j_gene: TRBJ1-2; d_gene: TRBD1; CDR3aa: CASSTHRGPRGYTF
v_gene: TRBV19; j_gene: TRBJ1-2; d_gene: .; CDR3aa: CASSVDGRNYGYTF
v_gene: TRBV6-1; j_gene: TRBJ2-1; d_gene: .; CDR3aa: CASRTGLVSEQFF
v_gene: TRBV7-2; j_gene: TRBJ2-2; d_gene: .; CDR3aa: CASSLEPTGPELFF
v_gene: TRBV10-1; j_gene: TRBJ2-2; d_gene: .; CDR3aa: CASSDGRGGPGELFF
v_gene: TRBV5-1; j_gene: TRBJ1-5; d_gene: TRBD1; CDR3aa: CASSLEGASNQPQHF
v_gene: TRBV24-1; j_gene: TRBJ1-1; d_gene: .; CDR3aa: CATSDTLSPETFFF
v_gene: TRBV6-5; j_gene: TRBJ2-7; d_gene: .; CDR3aa: CASSSGPSWYEQYF
v_gene: TRBV5-1; j_gene: TRBJ2-7; d_gene: TRBD2; CDR3aa: CASSLGGRTYEQYF
v_gene: TRBV19; j_gene: TRBJ2-2; d_gene: .; CDR3aa: CASSPGLFYTGELFF
v_gene: TRBV12-5; j_gene: TRBJ2-3; d_gene: TRBD1; CDR3aa: CASGLDRRQGGSDTQYF
v_gene: TRBV12-3/TRBV12-4; j_gene: TRBJ1-6; d_gene: .; CDR3aa: CASSLWVVASNNSPLHF
v_gene: TRBV20-1; j_gene: TRBJ2-4; d_gene: .; CDR3aa: CSGSLKSGVHIQYF
v_gene: TRBV29-1; j_gene: TRBJ1-2; d_gene: .; CDR3aa: CSAGVFKRNYGYTF
v_gene: TRBV24-1; j_gene: TRBJ2-5; d_gene: .; CDR3aa: CATSERGRWETQYF
v_gene: TRBV28; j_gene: TRBJ1-5; d_gene: .; CDR3aa: CASSFKQPQHF
v_gene: TRBV12-5; j_gene: TRBJ2-2; d_gene: TRBD2; CDR3aa: CASRPLAGETNTGELFF
v_gene: TRBV6-2/TRBV6-3; j_gene: TRBJ2-2; d_gene: TRBD2; CDR3aa: CASSSSGLGASGYTGELFF
v_gene: TRBV12-3/TRBV12-4; j_gene: TRBJ2-2; d_gene: .; CDR3aa: CASSEPGELFF
v_gene: TRBV12-3/TRBV12-4; j_gene: TRBJ2-2; d_gene: .; CDR3aa: CASSLANTGELFF
v_gene: TRBV24-1; j_gene: TRBJ1-2; d_gene: .; CDR3aa: CATSEDGNRGYTF
v_gene: TRBV14; j_gene: TRBJ1-1; d_gene: TRBD1; CDR3aa: CASSRPGTGTNTEAFF
v_gene: TRBV6-5; j_gene: TRBJ1-2; d_gene: .; CDR3aa: CASSYWLRDGYTF
v_gene: TRBV28; j_gene: TRBJ1-1; d_gene: .; CDR3aa: CASTQTLVGAEAFF
v_gene: TRBV30; j_gene: TRBJ1-1; d_gene: .; CDR3aa: CAWKTVGAFF
v_gene: TRBV27; j_gene: TRBJ2-7; d_gene: .; CDR3aa: CASSYGTNPYEQYF
v_gene: TRBV19; j_gene: TRBJ2-2; d_gene: .; CDR3aa: CASSMGRTNTGELFF
v_gene: TRBV7-9; j_gene: TRBJ2-5; d_gene: .; CDR3aa: CASSLALGVFAQETQYF
v_gene: TRBV3-1; j_gene: TRBJ1-2; d_gene: .; CDR3aa: CASSPGTRGYTF
v_gene: TRBV27; j_gene: TRBJ2-7; d_gene: .; CDR3aa: CASSLSGAGDEQYF
v_gene: TRBV2; j_gene: TRBJ2-7; d_gene: .; CDR3aa: CASTISGTAYEQYF
v_gene: TRBV10-3; j_gene: TRBJ2-4; d_gene: .; CDR3aa: CAISSDLAKNIQYF
v_gene: TRBV3-1; j_gene: TRBJ2-7; d_gene: .; CDR3aa: CASSQDSKRGAPYF
v_gene: TRBV18; j_gene: TRBJ1-1; d_gene: .; CDR3aa: CASSPPSTGETEAFF